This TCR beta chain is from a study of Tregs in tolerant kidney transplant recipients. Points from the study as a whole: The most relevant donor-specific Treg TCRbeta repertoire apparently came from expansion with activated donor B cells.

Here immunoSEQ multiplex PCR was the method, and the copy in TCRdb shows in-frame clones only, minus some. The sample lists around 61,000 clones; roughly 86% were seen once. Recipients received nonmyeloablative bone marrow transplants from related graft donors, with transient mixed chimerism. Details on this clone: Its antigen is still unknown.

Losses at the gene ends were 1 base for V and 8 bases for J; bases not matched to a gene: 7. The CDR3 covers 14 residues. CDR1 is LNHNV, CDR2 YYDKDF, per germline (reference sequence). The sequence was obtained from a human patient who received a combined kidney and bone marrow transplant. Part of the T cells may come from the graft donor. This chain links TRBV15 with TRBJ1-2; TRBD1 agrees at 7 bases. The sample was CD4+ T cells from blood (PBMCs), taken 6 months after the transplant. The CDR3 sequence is CATSRGGTVKGYTF. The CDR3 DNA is TGTGCCACCAGCAGAGGTGGGACAGTGAAAGGCTACACCTTC. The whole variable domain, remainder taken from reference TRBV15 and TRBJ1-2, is DAMVIQNPRYQVTQFGKPVTLSCSQTLNHNVMYWYQQKSSQAPKLLFHYYDKDFNNEADTPDNFQSRRPNTSFCFLDIRSPGLGDTAMYLCATSRGGTVKGYTFGSGTRLTVV.